The clone carrying this TCR beta chain was observed a single time. The record originates from a study of blood T cell repertoires in COVID-19. Looking at the study overall: Both acute and convalescent COVID-19 samples were obtained from the United States, Italy and Spain. Sources were T cells, B-cell-depleted T cells, or PBMCs; the material itself was cDNA or gDNA.

The trim removed 4 bases at V and 1 base at J, leaving 4 bases unmatched. The CDR3 covers 15 residues. CDR1 is SGDLS, CDR2 YYNGEE, per germline. In the study's own analysis: From reference gene primer amplification, estimates of nucleated cell counts were derived. Only in-frame clones appear in the TCRdb table, and some are missing; sequencing was by immunoSEQ multiplex PCR. Clonal size and the V and J genes are those of that table, whereas D and trimming came from the DNA. Of about 54,000 clones in the sample, roughly 80% were seen once. The origin of this receptor is a man aged 50 or older with acute or convalescent COVID-19. The chain is built from TRBV9 and TRBJ2-4, with TRBD1 matching over 8 bases. The sample consisted of peripheral blood. The CDR3 spells CASSSRQGAKNIQYF. The CDR3 DNA sequence: TGTGCCAGCAGCTCCAGACAGGGGGCCAAAAACATTCAGTACTTC.